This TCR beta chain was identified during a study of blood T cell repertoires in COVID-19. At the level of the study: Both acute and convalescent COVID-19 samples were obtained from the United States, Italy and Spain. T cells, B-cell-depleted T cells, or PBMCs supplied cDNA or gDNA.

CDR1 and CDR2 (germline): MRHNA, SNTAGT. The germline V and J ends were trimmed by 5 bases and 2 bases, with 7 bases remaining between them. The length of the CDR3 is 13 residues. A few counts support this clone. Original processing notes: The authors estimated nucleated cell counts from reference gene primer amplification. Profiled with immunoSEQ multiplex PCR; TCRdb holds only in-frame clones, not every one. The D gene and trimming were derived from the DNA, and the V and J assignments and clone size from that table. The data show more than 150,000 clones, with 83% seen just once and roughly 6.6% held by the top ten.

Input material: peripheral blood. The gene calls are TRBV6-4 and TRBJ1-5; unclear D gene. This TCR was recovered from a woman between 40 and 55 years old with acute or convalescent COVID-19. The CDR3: CASSPGGNQPQHF. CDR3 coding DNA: TGTGCCAGCAGTCCCGGGGGCAATCAGCCCCAGCATTTT.